This T cell receptor beta chain was recorded in a study of T cell responses to AZD1222 COVID-19 vaccine (dated by TCRdb to about 2021). As for the study more broadly: Because spike-specific TCR depth and breadth did not differ between the two schedules, AZD1222 recipients who got a second dose at roughly 4 weeks were pooled with those who got a second dose at roughly 12 weeks. TCR sequencing covered 230 or so trial participants: nearly 210 given two doses of AZD1222 and 26 given two doses of MenACWY control vaccine. Trial participants were enrolled into age subgroups of 18-55, 56-69 and 70-plus years, which contained approximately 150, 30 and 60 TCR-sequenced participants, respectively.

This sample's time point label indicates: baseline before first vaccination. Samples from vaccinated people were obtained from the UK trials COV001 and COV002, which included a single-blind randomized controlled phase 2/3 trial of AZD1222 (ChAdOx1 nCoV-19) in healthy adults. For TCRbeta chain sequencing, PBMC samples were collected from trial participants at day 0 and at day 28 after the second dose. From the germline V gene, CDR1 is SGHTA and CDR2 is FQGNSA. The CDR3 goes from the cysteine to the phenylalanine over 16 residues. Only the CDR3 part of the read is kept: 48 bases, read in frame from the first base. V and J lose 7 bases and 1 base, and a span of 19 bases separates them. On this clone itself: The clone's antigen remains unknown. Per-nucleotide qualities are absent, and no much larger clonotype sits a single base away.

The CDR3 regions of human TCRbeta chains were analyzed by immunosequencing. In the source study's methods: TCRs in the repertoires were matched against a reference library of SARS-CoV-2-specific TCRs that had been generated with the MIRA antigen-specificity platform. Breadth was defined as the fraction of unique TCRs that were SARS-CoV-2-associated. Depth was defined as the fraction of total T cells that were SARS-CoV-2-associated. Using the MIRA data, every spike-specific TCR was mapped to the spike region that the TCR reacted to and assigned to either a CD4 or a CD8 class. Log10-transformed breadth and depth values were compared by one-way ANOVA with Sidak's multiple comparisons tests. Here the immuneACCESS table is served through TCRdb, limited to in-frame sequences with V and J called. Missing clones are a known gap in these copies; in checked studies unresolved V genes cover under half, and the rest lacks a known reason. The DNA gave D and trimming, while V, J and clone size come from that table. The sample yields roughly 160,000 clones; just under 95% were counted once. The ten biggest clones cover over 1.5% of the sample.

The full study reports these points: After two AZD1222 doses, spike-specific TCR breadth and depth were significantly higher than at day 0 and than in MenACWY recipients. CD4 TCRs associated with the vaccine covered the entire spike protein, and the dominant responses were in regions 160-218 and 743-854. Because no day 14 peak-response samples were available, repertoires were characterized only after the peak T cell response. In the small 56-69-year group, the increase in depth fell short of significance, most likely because of low power. Nearly half of unique spike-specific TCRs reportedly recognized epitopes outside regions mutated in the B.1.351 and B.1.1.7 variants. Conclusions about previously exposed vaccinees are limited because only six or seven AZD1222 recipients were SARS-CoV-2 seropositive at baseline. Participants were mostly white British and included more females than males, and it was suggested by the authors that clonal diversity may have been underestimated.

The sequence came from an adult in good health. The chain couples TRBV7-2 to TRBJ1-2; a tentative D match to TRBD1 spans 6 bases. This material consisted of peripheral blood, taken on day 0 of AZD1222 vaccination. The CDR3 corresponds to CASTPHYGGLNYGYTF. In nucleotide form, the sequence is TGTGCCAGCACCCCTCACTACGGGGGGCTTAACTATGGCTACACCTTC.